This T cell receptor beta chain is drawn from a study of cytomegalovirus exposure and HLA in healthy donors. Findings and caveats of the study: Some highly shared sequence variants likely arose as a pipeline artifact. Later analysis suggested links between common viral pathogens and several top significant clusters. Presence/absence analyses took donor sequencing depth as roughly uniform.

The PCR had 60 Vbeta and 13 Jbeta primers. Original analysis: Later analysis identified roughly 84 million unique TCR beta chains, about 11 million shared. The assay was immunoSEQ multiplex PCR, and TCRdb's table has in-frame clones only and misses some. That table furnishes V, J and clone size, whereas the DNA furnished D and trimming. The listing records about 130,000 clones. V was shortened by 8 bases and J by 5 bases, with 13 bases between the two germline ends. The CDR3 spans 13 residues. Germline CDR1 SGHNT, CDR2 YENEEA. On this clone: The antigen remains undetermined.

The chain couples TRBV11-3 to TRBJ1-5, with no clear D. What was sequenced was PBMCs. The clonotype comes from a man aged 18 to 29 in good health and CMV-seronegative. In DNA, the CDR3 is TGTGCCAGCTTCAGGATACTGGATCAGCCCCAGCATTTT. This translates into CASFRILDQPQHF.